This T cell receptor beta chain is drawn from a study of blood T cell repertoires in COVID-19. Background on the study: The United States, Italy and Spain were the sources of the acute and convalescent COVID-19 samples.

Per the original methods: Quantification of nucleated cells was approximated via reference gene primer amplification. Clones were sequenced by immunoSEQ multiplex PCR, and TCRdb holds only the in-frame ones, with some missing. V and J calls and clone size are as listed in that table; D and trimming were resolved from the DNA. The sample holds a few hundred thousand clones, 82% seen once. Individuals aged about 18 to 100 years were recruited from about two dozen US areas. CDR3 length equals 12 residues. The V gene lost 2 bases and the J gene lost 8 bases, with 7 bases spanning the gap. Germline V gene data show CDR1 as SGHAT and CDR2 as FQDESV (reference sequence).

Sequenced sample: PBMCs or T cells enriched from blood (not recorded which). V gene TRBV11-1 combines with J gene TRBJ2-1; possible D gene TRBD2, 5 bases. The TCR originated in an older woman who had recovered from COVID-19. CDR3 nucleotides: TGTGCCAGCAGCTTAATGCGGGATGAGCAGTTCTTC. This gives the protein CASSLMRDEQFF.